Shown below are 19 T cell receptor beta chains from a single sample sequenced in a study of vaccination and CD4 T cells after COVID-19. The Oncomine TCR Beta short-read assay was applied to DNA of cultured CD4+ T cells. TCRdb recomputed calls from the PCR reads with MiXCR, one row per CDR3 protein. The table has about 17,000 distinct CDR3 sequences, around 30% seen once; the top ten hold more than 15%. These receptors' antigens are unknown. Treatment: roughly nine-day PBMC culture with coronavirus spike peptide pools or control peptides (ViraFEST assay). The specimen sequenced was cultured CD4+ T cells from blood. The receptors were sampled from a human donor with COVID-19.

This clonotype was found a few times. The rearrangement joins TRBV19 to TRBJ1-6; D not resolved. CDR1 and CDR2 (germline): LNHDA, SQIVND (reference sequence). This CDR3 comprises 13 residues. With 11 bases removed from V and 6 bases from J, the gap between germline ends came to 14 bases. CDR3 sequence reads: CAPAGHCNSPLHF. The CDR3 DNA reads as TGTGCCCCGGCCGGGCATTGTAATTCACCCCTCCACTTT.

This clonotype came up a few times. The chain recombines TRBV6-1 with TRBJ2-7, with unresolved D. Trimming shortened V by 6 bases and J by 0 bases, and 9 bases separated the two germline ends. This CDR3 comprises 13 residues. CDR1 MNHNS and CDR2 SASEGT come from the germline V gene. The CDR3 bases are TGTGCCAGCAGAGACTTACACTCCTACGAGCAGTACTTC. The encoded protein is CASRDLHSYEQYF.

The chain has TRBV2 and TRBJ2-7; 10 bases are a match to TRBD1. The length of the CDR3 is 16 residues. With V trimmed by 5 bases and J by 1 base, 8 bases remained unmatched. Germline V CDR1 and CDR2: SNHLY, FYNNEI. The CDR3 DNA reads TGTGCCAGCAGTTCCGGACAGGGGGGCGGGTCCTACGAGCAGTACTTC. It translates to CASSSGQGGGSYEQYF.

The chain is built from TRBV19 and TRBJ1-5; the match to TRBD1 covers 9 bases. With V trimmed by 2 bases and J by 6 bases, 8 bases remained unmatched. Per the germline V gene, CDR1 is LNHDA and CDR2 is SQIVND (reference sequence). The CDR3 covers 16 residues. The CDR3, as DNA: TGTGCCAGTAGTATACCGGGACAGGGAAACGGTCAGCCCCAGCATTTT. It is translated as CASSIPGQGNGQPQHF.

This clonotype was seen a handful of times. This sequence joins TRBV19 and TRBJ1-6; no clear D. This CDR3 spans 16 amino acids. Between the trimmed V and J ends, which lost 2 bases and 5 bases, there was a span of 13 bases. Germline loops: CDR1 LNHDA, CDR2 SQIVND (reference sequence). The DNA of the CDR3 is TGTGCCAGTAGTATACAAATTAGAGGGAATAATTCACCCCTCCACTTT. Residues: CASSIQIRGNNSPLHF.

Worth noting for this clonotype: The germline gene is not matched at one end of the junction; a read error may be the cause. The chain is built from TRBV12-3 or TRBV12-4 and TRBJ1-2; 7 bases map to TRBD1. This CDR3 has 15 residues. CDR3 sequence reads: CASSSRSDRRYGCTF. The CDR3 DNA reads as TGTGCCAGCAGCTCCCGATCGGACAGGCGCTATGGCTGCACCTTC.

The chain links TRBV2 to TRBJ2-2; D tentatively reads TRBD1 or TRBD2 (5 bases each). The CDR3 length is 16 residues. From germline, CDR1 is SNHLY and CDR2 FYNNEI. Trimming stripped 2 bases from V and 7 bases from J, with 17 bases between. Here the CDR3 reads CASSEIKGRWNGELFF. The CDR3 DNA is TGTGCCAGCAGTGAAATCAAGGGACGGTGGAACGGGGAGCTGTTTTTT.

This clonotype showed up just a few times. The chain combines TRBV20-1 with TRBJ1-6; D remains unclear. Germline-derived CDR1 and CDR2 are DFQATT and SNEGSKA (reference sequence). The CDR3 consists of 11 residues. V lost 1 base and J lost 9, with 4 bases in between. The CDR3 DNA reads TGCAGTGCTAGAGGGGTTTCACCCCTCCACTTT. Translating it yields CSARGVSPLHF.

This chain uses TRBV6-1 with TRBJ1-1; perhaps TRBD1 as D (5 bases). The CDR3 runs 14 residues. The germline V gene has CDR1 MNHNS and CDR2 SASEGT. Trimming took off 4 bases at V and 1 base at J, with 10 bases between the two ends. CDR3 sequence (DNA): TGTGCCAGCAGTGCGGGACGGGAGAACACTGAAGCTTTCTTT. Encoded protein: CASSAGRENTEAFF.

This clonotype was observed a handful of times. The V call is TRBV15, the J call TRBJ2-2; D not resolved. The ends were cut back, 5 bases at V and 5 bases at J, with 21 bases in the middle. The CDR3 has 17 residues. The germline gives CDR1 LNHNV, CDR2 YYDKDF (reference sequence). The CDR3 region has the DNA TGTGCCACCAGCCAAAGTGTAGGTCTAAAGGGAACCGGGGAGCTGTTTTTT. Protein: CATSQSVGLKGTGELFF.

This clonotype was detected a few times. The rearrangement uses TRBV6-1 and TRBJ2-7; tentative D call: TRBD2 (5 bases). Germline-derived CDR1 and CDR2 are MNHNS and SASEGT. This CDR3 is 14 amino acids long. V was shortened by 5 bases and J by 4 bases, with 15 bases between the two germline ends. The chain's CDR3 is CASSTGYGVYEQYF. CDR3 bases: TGTGCCAGCAGTACGGGGTACGGCGTGTACGAGCAGTACTTC.

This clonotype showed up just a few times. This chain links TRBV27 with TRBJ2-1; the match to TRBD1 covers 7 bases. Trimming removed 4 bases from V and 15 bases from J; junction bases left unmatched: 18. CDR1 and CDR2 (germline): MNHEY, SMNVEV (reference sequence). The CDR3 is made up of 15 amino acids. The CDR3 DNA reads TGTGCCAGCAGTTCTGCTGGTATAGAGGGGGCGATAAGGTTCTTC. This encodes CASSSAGIEGAIRFF.

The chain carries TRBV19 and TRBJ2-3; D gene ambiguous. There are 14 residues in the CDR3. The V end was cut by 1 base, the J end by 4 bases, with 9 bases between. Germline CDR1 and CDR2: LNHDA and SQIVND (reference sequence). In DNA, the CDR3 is TGTGCCAGTAGTATAGTTGGTGTTGCAGATACGCAGTATTTT. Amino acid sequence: CASSIVGVADTQYF.

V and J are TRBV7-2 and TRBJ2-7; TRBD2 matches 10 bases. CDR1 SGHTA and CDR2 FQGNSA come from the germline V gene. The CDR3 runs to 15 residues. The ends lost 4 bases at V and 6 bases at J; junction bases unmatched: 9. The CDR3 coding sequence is TGTGCCAGCAGCTCCTCTAGCGGGGGTCTGTTCGAGCAGTACTTC. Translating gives CASSSSSGGLFEQYF.

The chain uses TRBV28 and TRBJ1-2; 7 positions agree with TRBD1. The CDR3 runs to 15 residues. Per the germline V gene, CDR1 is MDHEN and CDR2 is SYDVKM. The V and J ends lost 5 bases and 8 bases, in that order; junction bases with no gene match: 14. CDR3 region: CASSGRRDSREGYTF. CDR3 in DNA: TGTGCCAGCAGTGGAAGACGGGACAGCCGGGAAGGCTACACCTTC.

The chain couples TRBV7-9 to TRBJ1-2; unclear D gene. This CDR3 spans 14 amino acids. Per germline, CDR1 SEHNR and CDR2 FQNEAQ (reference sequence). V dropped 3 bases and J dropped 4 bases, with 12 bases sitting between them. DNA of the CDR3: TGTGCCAGCAGCTTTGATGCTCAGATCTATGGCTACACCTTC. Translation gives CASSFDAQIYGYTF.

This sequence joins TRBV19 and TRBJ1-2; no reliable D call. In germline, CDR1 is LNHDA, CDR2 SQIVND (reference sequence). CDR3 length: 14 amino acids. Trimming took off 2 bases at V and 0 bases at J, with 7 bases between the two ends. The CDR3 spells CASSITDPNYGYTF. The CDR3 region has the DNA TGTGCCAGTAGTATAACCGACCCTAACTATGGCTACACCTTC. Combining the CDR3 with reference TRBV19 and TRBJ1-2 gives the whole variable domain DGGITQSPKYLFRKEGQNVTLSCEQNLNHDAMYWYRQDPGQGLRLIYYSQIVNDFQKGDIAEGYSVSREKKESFPLTVTSAQKNPTAFYLCASSITDPNYGYTFGSGTRLTVV.

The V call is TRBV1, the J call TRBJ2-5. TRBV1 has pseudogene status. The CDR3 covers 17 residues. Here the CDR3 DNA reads TGCACCAGCAGCCAAGGGAACAGCCGTGCTACTCCAGAGACCCAGTACTTC. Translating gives CTSSQGNSRATPETQYF.

The CDR3: CASSYEGARGYGYTF. CDR3 nucleotide sequence: TGTGCCAGCAGTTACGAGGGGGCGCGTGGCTATGGCTACACCTTC. The chain combines TRBV6-2 or TRBV6-3 with TRBJ1-2, with 7 bases that match TRBD1. Germline values: CDR1 MNHEY, CDR2 SVGEGT. The CDR3 is made up of 15 amino acids. V was pared by 2 bases and J by 4 bases, with 7 bases of the junction left unmatched.